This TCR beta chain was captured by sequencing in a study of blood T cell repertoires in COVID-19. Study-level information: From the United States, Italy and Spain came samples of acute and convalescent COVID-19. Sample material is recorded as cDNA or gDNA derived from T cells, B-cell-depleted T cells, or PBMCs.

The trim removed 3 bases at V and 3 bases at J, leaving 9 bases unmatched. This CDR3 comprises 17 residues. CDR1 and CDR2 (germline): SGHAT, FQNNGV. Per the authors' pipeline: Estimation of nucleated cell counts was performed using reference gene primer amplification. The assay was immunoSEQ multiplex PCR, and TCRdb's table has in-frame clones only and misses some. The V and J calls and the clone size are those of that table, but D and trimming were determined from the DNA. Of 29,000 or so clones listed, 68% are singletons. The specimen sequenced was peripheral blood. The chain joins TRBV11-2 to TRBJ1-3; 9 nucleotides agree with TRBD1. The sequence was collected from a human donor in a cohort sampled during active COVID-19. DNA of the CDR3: TGTGCCAGCAGCTTGGGACAGGGCGGAATGCTTGGAAACACCATATATTTT. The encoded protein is CASSLGQGGMLGNTIYF.